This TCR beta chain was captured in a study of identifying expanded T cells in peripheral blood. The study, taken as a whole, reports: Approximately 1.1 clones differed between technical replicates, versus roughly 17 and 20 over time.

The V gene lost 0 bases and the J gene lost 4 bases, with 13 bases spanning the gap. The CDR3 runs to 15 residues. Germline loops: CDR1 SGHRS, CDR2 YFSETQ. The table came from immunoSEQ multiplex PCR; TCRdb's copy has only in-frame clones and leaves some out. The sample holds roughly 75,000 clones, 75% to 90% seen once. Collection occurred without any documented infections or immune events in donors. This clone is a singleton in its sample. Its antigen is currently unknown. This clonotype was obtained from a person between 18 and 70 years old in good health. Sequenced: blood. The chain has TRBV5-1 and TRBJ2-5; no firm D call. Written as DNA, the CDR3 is TGCGCCAGCAGCTTGGTTAGCCCGGTCCCAGAGACCCAGTACTTC. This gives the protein CASSLVSPVPETQYF. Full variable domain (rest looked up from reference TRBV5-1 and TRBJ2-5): KAGVTQTPRYLIKTRGQQVTLSCSPISGHRSVSWYQQTPGQGLQFLFEYFSETQRNKGNFPGRFSGRQFSNSRSEMNVSTLELGDSALYLCASSLVSPVPETQYFGPGTRLLVL.